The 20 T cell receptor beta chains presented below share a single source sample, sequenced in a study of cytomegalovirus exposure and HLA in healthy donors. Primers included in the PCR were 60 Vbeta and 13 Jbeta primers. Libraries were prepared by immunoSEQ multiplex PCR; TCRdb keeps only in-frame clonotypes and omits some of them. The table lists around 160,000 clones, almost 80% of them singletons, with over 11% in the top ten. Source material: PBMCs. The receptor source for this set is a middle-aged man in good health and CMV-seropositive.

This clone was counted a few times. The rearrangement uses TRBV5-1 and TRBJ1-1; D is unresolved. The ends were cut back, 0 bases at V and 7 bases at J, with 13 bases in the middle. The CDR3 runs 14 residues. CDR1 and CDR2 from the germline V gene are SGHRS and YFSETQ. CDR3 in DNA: TGCGCCAGCAGCTTGGCTAGAGGGCAGCTTGAAGCTTTCTTT. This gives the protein CASSLARGQLEAFF.

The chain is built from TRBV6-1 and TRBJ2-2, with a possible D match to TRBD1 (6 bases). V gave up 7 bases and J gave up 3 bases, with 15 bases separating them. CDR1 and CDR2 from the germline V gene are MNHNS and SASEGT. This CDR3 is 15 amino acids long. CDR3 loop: CASIALDRYTGELFF. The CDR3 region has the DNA TGTGCCAGCATTGCGTTAGACAGGTACACCGGGGAGCTGTTTTTT.

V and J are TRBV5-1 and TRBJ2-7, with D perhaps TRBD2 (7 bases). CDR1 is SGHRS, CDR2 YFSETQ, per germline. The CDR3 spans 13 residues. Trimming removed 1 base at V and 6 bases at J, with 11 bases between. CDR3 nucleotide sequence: TGCGCCAGCAGCTTGCGGGGGGCAGGCGAGCAGTACGTC. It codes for CASSLRGAGEQYV.

The CDR3: CASSRSLGQQETQYF. In DNA, the CDR3 is TGTGCCAGCAGCCGATCCCTGGGACAGCAAGAGACCCAGTACTTC. The genes are TRBV5-8 and TRBJ2-5; TRBD1 matches at 7 bases. The junction had 8 bases not matched to a gene; V was cut back by 4 bases and J by 2 bases. The CDR3 is 15 residues long. CDR1 is SGHTS, CDR2 YDEGEE, per germline.

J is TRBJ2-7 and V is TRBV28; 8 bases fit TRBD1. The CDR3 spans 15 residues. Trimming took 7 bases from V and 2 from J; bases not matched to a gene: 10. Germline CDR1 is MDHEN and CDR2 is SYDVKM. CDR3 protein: CASNTIGTGAYEQYV. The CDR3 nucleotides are TGTGCCAGCAATACGATTGGGACAGGAGCCTACGAGCAGTACGTC.

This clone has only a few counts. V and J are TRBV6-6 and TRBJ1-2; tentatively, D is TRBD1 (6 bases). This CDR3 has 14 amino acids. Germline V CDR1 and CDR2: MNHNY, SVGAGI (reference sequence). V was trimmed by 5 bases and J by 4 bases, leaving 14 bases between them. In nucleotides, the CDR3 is TGTGCCAGCAGTGATCACAGGGTTAGCTATGGCTACACCTTC. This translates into CASSDHRVSYGYTF.

The CDR3 loop reads CASSGKTEYKNIQYF. Here the CDR3 DNA reads TGTGCCAGCAGCGGGAAGACAGAATACAAAAACATTCAGTACTTC. The chain has TRBV5-8 and TRBJ2-4, with D possibly matching TRBD1 (5 bases). This CDR3 spans 15 amino acids. CDR1 SGHTS and CDR2 YDEGEE come from the germline V gene. V gave up 4 bases and J gave up 3 bases, with 14 bases separating them.

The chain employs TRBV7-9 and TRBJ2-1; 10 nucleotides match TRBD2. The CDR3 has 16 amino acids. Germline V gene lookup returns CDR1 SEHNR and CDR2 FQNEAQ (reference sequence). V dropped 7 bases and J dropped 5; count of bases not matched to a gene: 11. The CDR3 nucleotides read TGTGCCAGCATCAACACAGCGGGGGGGAAAAACAATGAGCAGTTCTTC. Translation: CASINTAGGKNNEQFF.

As DNA, the CDR3 is TGTGCCAGCAGCGAGCGGACTAGCGTCGGGCGGGAGACCCAGTACTTC. Translating it yields CASSERTSVGRETQYF. This chain joins TRBV9 and TRBJ2-5; 9 nucleotides line up with TRBD2. Per the germline V gene, CDR1 is SGDLS and CDR2 is YYNGEE. This CDR3 has 16 amino acids. V was pared by 3 bases and J by 5 bases, with 11 bases of the junction left unmatched.

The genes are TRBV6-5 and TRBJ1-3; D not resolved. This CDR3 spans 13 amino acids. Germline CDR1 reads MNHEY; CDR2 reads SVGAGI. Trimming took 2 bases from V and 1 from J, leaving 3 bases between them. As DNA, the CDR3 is TGTGCCAGCAGTTACCCTTCTGGAAACACCATATATTTT. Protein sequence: CASSYPSGNTIYF.

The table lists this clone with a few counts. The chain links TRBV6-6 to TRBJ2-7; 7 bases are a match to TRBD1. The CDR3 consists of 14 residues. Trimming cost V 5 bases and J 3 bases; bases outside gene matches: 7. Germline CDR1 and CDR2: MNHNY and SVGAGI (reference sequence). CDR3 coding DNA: TGTGCCAGCAGTCGACAGGGAACGAGCTACGAGCAGTACGTC. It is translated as CASSRQGTSYEQYV.

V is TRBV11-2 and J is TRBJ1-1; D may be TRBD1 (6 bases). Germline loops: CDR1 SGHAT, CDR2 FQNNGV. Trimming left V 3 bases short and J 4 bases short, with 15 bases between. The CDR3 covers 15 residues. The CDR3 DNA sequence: TGTGCCAGCAGCTTCCCACAGGGTTGGAGCACTGAAGCTTTCTTT. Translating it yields CASSFPQGWSTEAFF.

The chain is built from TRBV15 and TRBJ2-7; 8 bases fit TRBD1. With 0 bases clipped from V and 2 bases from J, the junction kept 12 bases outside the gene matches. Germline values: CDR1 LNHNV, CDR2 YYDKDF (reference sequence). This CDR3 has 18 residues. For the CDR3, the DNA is TGTGCCACCAGCAGAGATGCCCCCCACCCGGACAGGGCCTACGAGCAGTACTTC. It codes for CATSRDAPHPDRAYEQYF.

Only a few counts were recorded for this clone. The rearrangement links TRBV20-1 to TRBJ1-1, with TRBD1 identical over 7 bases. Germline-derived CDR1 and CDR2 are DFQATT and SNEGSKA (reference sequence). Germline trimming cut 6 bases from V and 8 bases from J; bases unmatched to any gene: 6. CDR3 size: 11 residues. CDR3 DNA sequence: TGCAGTGCCACAGGGGATTTGGAAGCTTTCTTT. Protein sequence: CSATGDLEAFF.

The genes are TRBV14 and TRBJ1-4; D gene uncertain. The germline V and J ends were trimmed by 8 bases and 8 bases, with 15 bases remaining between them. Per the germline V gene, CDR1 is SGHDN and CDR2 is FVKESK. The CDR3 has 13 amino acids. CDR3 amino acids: CASADPLGEKLFF. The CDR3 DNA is TGTGCCAGCGCGGACCCACTAGGGGAAAAACTGTTTTTT.

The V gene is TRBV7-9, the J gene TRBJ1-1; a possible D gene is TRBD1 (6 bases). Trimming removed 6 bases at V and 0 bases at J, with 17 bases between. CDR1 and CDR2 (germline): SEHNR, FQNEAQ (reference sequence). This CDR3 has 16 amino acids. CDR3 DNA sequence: TGTGCCAGCAGGGCTCTCAGGGGCTCCATGAACACTGAAGCTTTCTTT. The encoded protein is CASRALRGSMNTEAFF.

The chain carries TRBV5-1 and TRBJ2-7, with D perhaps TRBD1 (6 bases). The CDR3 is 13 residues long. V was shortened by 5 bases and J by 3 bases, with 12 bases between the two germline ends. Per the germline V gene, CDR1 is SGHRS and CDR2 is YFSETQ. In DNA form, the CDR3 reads TGCGCCAGCAGGCCAGGGACAAGCTACGAGCAGTACTTC. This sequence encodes CASRPGTSYEQYF.

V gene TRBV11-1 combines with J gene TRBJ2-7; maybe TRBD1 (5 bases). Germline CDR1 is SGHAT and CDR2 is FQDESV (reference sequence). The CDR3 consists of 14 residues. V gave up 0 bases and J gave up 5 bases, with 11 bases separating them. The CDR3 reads CASSLAWQGHEQYF. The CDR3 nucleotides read TGTGCCAGCAGCTTAGCGTGGCAGGGCCACGAGCAGTACTTC.

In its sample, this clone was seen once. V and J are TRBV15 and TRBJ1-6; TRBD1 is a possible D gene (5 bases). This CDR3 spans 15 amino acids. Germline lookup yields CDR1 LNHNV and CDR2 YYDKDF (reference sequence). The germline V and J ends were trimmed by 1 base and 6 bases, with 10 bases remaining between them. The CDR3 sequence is CATSRADSPNSPLHF. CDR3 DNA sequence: TGTGCCACCAGCAGAGCCGACAGCCCTAATTCACCCCTCCACTTT.

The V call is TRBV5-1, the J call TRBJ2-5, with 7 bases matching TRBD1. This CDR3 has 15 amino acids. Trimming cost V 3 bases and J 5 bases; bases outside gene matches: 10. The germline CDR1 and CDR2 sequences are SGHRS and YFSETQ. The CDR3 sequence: CASSYGGQRTETQYF. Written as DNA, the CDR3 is TGCGCCAGCAGCTATGGGGGACAGAGAACGGAGACCCAGTACTTC.